This is a list of T cell receptor beta chains from one sample in a study of metastatic and nonmetastatic thyroid tumors. With MiXCR, TCRdb reprocessed the PCR reads. The top ten clones hold 5.7% of a sample with 8,000 to 10,000 clones, over 12% of them seen once. The sequenced sample was blood. The source of these receptors is a female donor with papillary thyroid cancer or a benign thyroid nodule (not recorded which). Some clones in this sample may be carry-over from other donors' samples. Each CDR3 is given with its conserved first and last residue. The order of the fields is CDR3 protein, CDR3 length, clone size, V gene. The size field is filled for only some rows; it gives once, few, many or a size class.

CASIQRGQLNTEAFF,15,-,TRBV28
CATRATGTAYNEQFF,15,few,TRBV15
CASSLETNTGELFF,14,few,TRBV12-3/TRBV12-4
CAISLVQPTGDLFF,14,-,TRBV27
CATSIHAGETQYF,13,few,TRBV15
CATLQGSNEKLFF,13,many,TRBV28
CASSRGQGSGYTF,13,few,TRBV28
CASSSPHRLEAFF,13,-,TRBV27
CASSISRGANYGYTF,15,-,TRBV19
CASSLGGGSTEAFF,14,many,TRBV5-1
CASSLGDRGTNTEAFF,16,medium-sized,TRBV5-1
CASSSQGSGANVLTF,15,many,TRBV6-4
CASSQPGTDTSYEQYF,16,medium-sized,TRBV4-1
CASTSGEPSDEQYF,14,few,TRBV6-4
CSARDVSYEQYF,12,many,TRBV20-1
CANSASVGTDTQYF,14,-,TRBV6-4
CASSLGGTGKSPLHF,15,medium-sized,TRBV5-1
CSSCPQNTDYEQYF,14,-,TRBV5-1
CASSISGQTYNEQFF,15,-,TRBV19
CASSHYPGLAGDSSYNEQFF,20,medium-sized,TRBV6-4
CATSSQGTAAVELFF,15,-,TRBV24-1
CASISAGARETQYF,14,-,TRBV7-2
CASSLGTTYEKYF,13,-,TRBV27
CAISERGGTGELFF,14,many,TRBV10-3
CASRERQGGGGTEAFF,16,medium-sized,TRBV12-3/TRBV12-4
CASSQDLAGGVDIQYF,16,many,TRBV4-3
CASAASLVEQTQYF,14,many,TRBV6-1
CASSLPRGGANTGELFF,17,many,TRBV9
CASSVTGGSSYEQYF,15,few,TRBV6-1
CASSGVGNSPLHF,13,few,TRBV6-2/TRBV6-3
CASTRMERTGELFF,14,-,TRBV12-3/TRBV12-4
CASSGPGGQGGNTIYF,16,medium-sized,TRBV25-1
CASSTDRGETQYF,13,many,TRBV7-3
CASRPGTSFTGELFF,15,many,TRBV7-9
CSARGPTGRTEAFF,14,many,TRBV20-1
CASVPFEGDVANYGYTF,17,many,TRBV30
CASSESWPSGTQYF,14,many,TRBV10-2
CATTGTGNSYEQYF,14,many,TRBV5-4
CASSDSEGGADTQYF,15,medium-sized,TRBV6-4
CASTRGGRAFF,11,-,TRBV28
CSARTGDSTDTQYF,14,few,TRBV20-1
CAGSQDQTAYGYTF,14,many,TRBV3-1
CASSSGWCGNQPQHF,15,-,TRBV6-1
CAISESGRGLYEQYF,15,few,TRBV10-3
CASSPAEVPDTQYF,14,medium-sized,TRBV5-1
CASSLVGTGGTGELFF,16,medium-sized,TRBV11-2
CASTTSGANVLTF,13,medium-sized,TRBV6-1
CAISESKGSIAFTDTQYF,18,many,TRBV10-3